The TCR beta chain under discussion was sequenced for a study of CD8 T cells in ankylosing spondylitis. V dropped 7 bases and J dropped 4 bases, with 17 bases sitting between them. Looked up from germline, CDR1 is ENHRY and CDR2 is SYGVKD. The CDR3 extends over 14 amino acids. Library preparation for TCR beta used quantitative 5'-RACE with molecular barcodes. TCRdb reprocessed the 5' RACE reads with MiXCR, giving one entry per CDR3 protein. The sample gives about 240,000 distinct CDR3 sequences, under 30% of which show up once; approximately 0.61% is in the top ten. Study conclusions and caveats: Previous work reported some of these motif variants in the synovial fluid and blood of reactive arthritis.

Comments on this clonotype: The antigen is undetermined.

The sample comprised blood, either unsorted or a sorted T cell fraction (not recorded which). This rearrangement joins TRBV10-3 to TRBJ2-7; D possibly corresponds to TRBD1 (6 bases). This TCR was recovered from a male donor with ankylosing spondylitis or in good health (not recorded which). CDR3 amino acids: CAIKADRSPYEQYF. The CDR3 bases are TGTGCCATCAAAGCGGACAGATCGCCTTACGAGCAGTACTTC.